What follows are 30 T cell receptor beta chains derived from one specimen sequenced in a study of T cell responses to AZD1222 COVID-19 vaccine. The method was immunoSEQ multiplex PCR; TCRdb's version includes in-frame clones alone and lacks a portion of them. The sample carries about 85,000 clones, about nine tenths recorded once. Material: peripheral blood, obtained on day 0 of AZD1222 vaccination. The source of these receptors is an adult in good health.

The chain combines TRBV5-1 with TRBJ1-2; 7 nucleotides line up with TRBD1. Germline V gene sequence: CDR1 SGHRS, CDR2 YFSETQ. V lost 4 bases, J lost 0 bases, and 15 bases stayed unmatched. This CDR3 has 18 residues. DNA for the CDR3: TGCGCCAGCAGCCCGCAATCCCGGGACAGCTATTCTAACTATGGCTACACCTTC. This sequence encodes CASSPQSRDSYSNYGYTF.

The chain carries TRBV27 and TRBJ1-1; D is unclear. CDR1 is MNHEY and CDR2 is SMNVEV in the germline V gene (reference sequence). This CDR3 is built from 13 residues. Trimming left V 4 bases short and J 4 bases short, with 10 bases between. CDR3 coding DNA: TGTGCCAGCAGTTCTAGGGTACCCACTGAAGCTTTCTTT. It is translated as CASSSRVPTEAFF.

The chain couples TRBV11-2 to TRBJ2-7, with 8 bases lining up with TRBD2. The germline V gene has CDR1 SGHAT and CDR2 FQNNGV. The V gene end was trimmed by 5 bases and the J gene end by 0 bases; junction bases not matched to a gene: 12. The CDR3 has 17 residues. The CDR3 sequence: CASSVNRGGLSSYEQYF. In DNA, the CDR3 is TGTGCCAGCAGCGTAAACCGCGGGGGGCTCTCCTCCTACGAGCAGTACTTC.

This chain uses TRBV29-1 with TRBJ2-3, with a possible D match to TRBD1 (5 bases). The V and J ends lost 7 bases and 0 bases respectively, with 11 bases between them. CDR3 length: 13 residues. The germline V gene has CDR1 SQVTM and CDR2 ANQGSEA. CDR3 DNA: TGCAGCGCCCGACAGACTAGCACAGATACGCAGTATTTT. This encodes CSARQTSTDTQYF.

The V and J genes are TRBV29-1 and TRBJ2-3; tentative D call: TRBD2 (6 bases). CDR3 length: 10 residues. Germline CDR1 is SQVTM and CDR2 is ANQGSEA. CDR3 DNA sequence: TGCTCGGGGGGCACAGATACGCAGTATTTT. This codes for CSGGTDTQYF.

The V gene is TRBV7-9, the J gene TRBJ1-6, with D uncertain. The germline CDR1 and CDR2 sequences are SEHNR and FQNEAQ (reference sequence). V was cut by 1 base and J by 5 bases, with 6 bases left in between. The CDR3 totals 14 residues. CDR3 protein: CASSLEGNNSPLHF. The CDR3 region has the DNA TGTGCCAGCAGCTTAGAAGGGAATAATTCACCCCTCCACTTT.

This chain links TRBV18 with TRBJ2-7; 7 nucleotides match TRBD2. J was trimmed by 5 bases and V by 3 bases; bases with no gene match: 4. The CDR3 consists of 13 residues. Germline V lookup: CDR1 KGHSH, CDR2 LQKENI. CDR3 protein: CASSPPAGNEQYF. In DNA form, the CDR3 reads TGTGCCAGCTCACCCCCAGCGGGGAACGAGCAGTACTTC.

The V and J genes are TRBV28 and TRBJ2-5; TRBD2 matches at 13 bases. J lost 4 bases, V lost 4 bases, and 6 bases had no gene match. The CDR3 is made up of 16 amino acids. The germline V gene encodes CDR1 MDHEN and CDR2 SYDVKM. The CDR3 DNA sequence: TGTGCCAGCAGTTCTACCCGGACTAGCGGGGGAGAGACCCAGTACTTC. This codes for CASSSTRTSGGETQYF.

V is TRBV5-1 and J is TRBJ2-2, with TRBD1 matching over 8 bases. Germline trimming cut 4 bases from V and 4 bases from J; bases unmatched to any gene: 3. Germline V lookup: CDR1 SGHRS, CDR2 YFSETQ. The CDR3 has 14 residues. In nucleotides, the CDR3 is TGCGCCAGCAGCCAGGGGGCGGGCACCGGGGAGCTGTTTTTT. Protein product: CASSQGAGTGELFF. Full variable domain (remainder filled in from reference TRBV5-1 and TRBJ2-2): KAGVTQTPRYLIKTRGQQVTLSCSPISGHRSVSWYQQTPGQGLQFLFEYFSETQRNKGNFPGRFSGRQFSNSRSEMNVSTLELGDSALYLCASSQGAGTGELFFGEGSRLTVL.

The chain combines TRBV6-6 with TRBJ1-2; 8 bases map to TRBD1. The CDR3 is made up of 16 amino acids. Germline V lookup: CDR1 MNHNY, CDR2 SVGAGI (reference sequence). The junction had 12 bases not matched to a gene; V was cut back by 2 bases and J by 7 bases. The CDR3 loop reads CASSYQTGALIVGYTF. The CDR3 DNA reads TGTGCCAGCAGTTACCAGACAGGGGCCCTGATTGTTGGCTACACCTTC.

CDR3 nucleotide sequence: TGTGCCAGCAGCCCGGGACTAGCGGGAGGGGTGGGAACAGATACGCAGTATTTT. The encoded protein is CASSPGLAGGVGTDTQYF. This rearrangement joins TRBV11-2 to TRBJ2-3; TRBD2 matches at 16 bases. The CDR3 has 18 amino acids. The V gene's germline CDR1 is SGHAT and CDR2 FQNNGV. V gave up 5 bases and J gave up 3 bases; unmatched junction bases: 8.

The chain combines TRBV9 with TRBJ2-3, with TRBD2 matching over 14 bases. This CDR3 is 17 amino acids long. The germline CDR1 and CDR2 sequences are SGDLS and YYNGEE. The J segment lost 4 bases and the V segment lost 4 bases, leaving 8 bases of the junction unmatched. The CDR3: CASSKGTSGGRADTQYF. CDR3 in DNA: TGTGCCAGCAGCAAGGGGACTAGCGGGGGTAGGGCAGATACGCAGTATTTT.

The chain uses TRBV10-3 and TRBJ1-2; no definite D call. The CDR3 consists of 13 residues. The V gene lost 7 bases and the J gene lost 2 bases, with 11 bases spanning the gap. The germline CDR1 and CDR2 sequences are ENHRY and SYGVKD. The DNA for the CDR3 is TGTGCCATCACTACGGGTCTGAACTATGGCTACACCTTC. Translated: CAITTGLNYGYTF.

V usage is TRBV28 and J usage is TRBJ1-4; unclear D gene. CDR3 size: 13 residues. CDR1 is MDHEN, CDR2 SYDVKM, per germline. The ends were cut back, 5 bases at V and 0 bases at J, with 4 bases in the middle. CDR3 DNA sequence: TGTGCCAGCAGTGACGCAACTAATGAAAAACTGTTTTTT. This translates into CASSDATNEKLFF.

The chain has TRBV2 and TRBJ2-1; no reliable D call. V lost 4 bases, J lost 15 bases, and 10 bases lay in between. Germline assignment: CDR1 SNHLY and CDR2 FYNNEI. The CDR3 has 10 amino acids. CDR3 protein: CASSAGPMFF. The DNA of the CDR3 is TGTGCCAGCAGTGCCGGCCCAATGTTCTTC. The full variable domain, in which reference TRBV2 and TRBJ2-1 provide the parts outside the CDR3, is EPEVTQTPSHQVTQMGQEVILRCVPISNHLYFYWYRQILGQKVEFLVSFYNNEISEKSEIFDDQFSVERPDGSNFTLKIRSTKLEDSAMYFCASSAGPMFFGPGTRLTVL.

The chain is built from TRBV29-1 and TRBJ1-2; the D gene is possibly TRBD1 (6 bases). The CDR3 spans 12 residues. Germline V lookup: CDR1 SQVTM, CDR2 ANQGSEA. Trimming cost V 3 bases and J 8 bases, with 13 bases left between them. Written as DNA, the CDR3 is TGCAGCGTTGAGCACAGGGATGGCGGCTACACCTTC. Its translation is CSVEHRDGGYTF.

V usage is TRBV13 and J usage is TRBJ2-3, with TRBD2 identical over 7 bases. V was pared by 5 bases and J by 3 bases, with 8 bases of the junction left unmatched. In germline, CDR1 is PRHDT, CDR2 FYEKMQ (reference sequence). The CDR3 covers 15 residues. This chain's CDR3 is CASSTWGGGTDTQYF. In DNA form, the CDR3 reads TGTGCCAGCAGCACCTGGGGGGGAGGGACAGATACGCAGTATTTT.

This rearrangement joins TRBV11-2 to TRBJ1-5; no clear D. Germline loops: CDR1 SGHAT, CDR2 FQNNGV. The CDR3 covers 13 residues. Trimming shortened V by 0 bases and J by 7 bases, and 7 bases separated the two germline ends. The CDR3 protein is CASSLDLAQPQHF. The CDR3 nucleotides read TGTGCCAGCAGCTTAGATCTTGCCCAGCCCCAGCATTTT.

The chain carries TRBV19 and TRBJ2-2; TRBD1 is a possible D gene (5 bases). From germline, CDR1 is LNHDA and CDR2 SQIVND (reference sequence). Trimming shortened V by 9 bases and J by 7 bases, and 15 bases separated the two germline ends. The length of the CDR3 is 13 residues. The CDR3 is CASRQGRNGELFF. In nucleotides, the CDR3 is TGTGCCAGCCGCCAGGGTCGGAACGGGGAGCTGTTTTTT.

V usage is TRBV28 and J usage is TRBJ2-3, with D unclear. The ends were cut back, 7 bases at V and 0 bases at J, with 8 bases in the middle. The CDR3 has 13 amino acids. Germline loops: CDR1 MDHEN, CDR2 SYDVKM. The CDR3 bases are TGTGCCAGCATAGGCGCCAGCACAGATACGCAGTATTTT. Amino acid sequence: CASIGASTDTQYF.

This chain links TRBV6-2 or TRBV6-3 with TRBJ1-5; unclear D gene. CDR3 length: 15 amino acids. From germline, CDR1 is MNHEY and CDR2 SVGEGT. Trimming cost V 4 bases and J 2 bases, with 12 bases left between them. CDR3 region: CASSFWGVGNQPQHF. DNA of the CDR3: TGTGCCAGCAGTTTCTGGGGTGTTGGCAATCAGCCCCAGCATTTT.

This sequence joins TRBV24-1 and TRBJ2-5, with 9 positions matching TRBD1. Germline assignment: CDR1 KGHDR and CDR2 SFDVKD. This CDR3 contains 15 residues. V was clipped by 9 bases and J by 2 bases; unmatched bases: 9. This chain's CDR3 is CATQADRGWQETQYF. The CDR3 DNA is TGTGCCACCCAGGCCGACAGGGGGTGGCAAGAGACCCAGTACTTC.

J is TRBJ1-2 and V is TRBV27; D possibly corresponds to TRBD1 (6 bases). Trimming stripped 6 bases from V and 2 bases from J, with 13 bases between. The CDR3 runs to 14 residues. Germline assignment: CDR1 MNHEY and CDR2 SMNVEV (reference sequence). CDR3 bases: TGTGCCAGCAGCAACACCGGACAGAACTATGGCTACACCTTC. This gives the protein CASSNTGQNYGYTF.

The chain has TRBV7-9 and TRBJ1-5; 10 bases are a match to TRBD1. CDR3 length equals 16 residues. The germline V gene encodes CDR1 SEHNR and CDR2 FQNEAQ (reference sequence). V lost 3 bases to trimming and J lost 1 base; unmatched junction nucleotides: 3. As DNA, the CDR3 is TGTGCCAGCAGCTTGACAGGGGGCGTGAGCAATCAGCCCCAGCATTTT. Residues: CASSLTGGVSNQPQHF.

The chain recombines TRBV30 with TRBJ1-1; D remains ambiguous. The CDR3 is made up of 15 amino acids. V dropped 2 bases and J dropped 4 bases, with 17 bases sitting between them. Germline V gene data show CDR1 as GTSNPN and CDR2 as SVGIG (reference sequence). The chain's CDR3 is CAWSRAPLGSTEAFF. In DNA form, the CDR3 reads TGTGCCTGGAGTAGGGCCCCACTGGGCAGCACTGAAGCTTTCTTT.

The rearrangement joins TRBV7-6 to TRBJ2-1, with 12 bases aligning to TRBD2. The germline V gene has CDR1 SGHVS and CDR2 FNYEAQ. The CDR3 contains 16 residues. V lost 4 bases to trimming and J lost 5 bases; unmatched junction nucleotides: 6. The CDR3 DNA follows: TGTGCCAGCAGCTCGACTAGCGGGGGTATCGACAATGAGCAGTTCTTC. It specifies CASSSTSGGIDNEQFF. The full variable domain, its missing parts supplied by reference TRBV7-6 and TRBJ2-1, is GAGVSQSPRYKVTKRGQDVALRCDPISGHVSLYWYRQALGQGPEFLTYFNYEAQQDKSGLPNDRFSAERPEGSISTLTIQRTEQRDSAMYRCASSSTSGGIDNEQFFGPGTRLTVL.

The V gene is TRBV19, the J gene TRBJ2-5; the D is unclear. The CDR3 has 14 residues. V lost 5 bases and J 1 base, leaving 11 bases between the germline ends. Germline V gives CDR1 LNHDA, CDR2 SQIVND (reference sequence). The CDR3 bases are TGTGCCAGTAGTTATGACCATCTCCAAGAGACCCAGTACTTC. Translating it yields CASSYDHLQETQYF.

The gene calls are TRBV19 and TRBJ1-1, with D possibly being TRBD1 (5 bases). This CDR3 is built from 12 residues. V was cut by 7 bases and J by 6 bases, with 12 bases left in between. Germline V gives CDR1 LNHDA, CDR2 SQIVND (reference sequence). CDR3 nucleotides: TGTGCCAGTACCTTAACGGGGGCTGAAGCTTTCTTT. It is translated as CASTLTGAEAFF.

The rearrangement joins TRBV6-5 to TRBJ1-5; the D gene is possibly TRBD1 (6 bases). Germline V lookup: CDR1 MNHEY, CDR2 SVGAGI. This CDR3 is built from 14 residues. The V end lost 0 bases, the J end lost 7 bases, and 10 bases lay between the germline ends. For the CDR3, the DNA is TGTGCCAGCAGTTACTCCGGGGGCGGGCAGCCCCAGCATTTT. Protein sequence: CASSYSGGGQPQHF.

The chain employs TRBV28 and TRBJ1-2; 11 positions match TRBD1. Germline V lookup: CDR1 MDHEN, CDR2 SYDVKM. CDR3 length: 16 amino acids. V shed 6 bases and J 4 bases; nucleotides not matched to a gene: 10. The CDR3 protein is CASSPGGGQGGYGYTF. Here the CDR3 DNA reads TGTGCCAGCAGCCCCGGAGGGGGACAGGGGGGCTATGGCTACACCTTC.